This is a list of T cell receptor beta chains from one sample in a study of blood T cell repertoires in COVID-19. Generated by immunoSEQ multiplex PCR, the TCRdb table keeps only in-frame clones and is missing some. The top ten hold approximately 1.3% of the sample, which has some 220,000 clones, approximately 80% seen once. Sequencing was carried out using PBMCs or T cells enriched from blood (not recorded which). Receptors were obtained from a middle-aged woman with acute COVID-19. The CDR3 runs from the conserved cysteine through the conserved F or W. A D gene is named only where the DNA matches it firmly. Some rows mark clone size as missing; the rest say once, few, many or name a class of expanded clone.

v_call: TRBV6-6; clone_size: NA; d_call: NA; j_call: TRBJ1-1; cdr3_aa: CASSYSRHADTEAFF; cdr3_nt: TGTGCCAGCAGTTACTCTCGGCATGCGGACACTGAAGCTTTCTTT
v_call: TRBV27; clone_size: NA; d_call: TRBD1; j_call: TRBJ1-2; cdr3_aa: CASRDRGSGNYGYTF; cdr3_nt: TGTGCCAGCAGGGACAGGGGGTCCGGAAACTATGGCTACACCTTC
v_call: TRBV30; clone_size: NA; d_call: NA; j_call: TRBJ2-1; cdr3_aa: CAWRGGPGEQFF; cdr3_nt: TGTGCCTGGCGCGGAGGGCCCGGTGAGCAGTTCTTC
v_call: TRBV5-5; clone_size: NA; d_call: TRBD2; j_call: TRBJ2-1; cdr3_aa: CASSVEREGYNEQFF; cdr3_nt: TGTGCCAGCAGCGTGGAGCGGGAGGGCTACAATGAGCAGTTCTTC
v_call: TRBV29-1; clone_size: NA; d_call: NA; j_call: TRBJ2-3; cdr3_aa: CSGELGDTQYF; cdr3_nt: TGCAGCGGCGAACTAGGGGATACGCAGTATTTT
v_call: TRBV7-8; clone_size: NA; d_call: TRBD1; j_call: TRBJ2-3; cdr3_aa: CASSLMGQGTDTQYF; cdr3_nt: TGTGCCAGCAGCTTGATGGGACAGGGGACGGATACGCAGTATTTT
v_call: TRBV7-9; clone_size: few; d_call: NA; j_call: TRBJ2-7; cdr3_aa: CASSFQETYEQYF; cdr3_nt: TGTGCCAGCAGCTTTCAGGAAACCTACGAGCAGTACTTC
v_call: TRBV9; clone_size: NA; d_call: NA; j_call: TRBJ2-7; cdr3_aa: CASSAVSESSYEQYF; cdr3_nt: TGTGCCAGCAGCGCAGTGAGCGAAAGCTCCTACGAGCAGTACTTC
v_call: TRBV27; clone_size: once; d_call: TRBD2; j_call: TRBJ2-5; cdr3_aa: CASSQLAGGQETQYF; cdr3_nt: TGTGCCAGCAGTCAGTTAGCGGGAGGGCAAGAGACCCAGTACTTC
v_call: TRBV2; clone_size: NA; d_call: NA; j_call: TRBJ1-6; cdr3_aa: CASSANVSPLHF; cdr3_nt: TGTGCCAGCAGTGCCAATGTGTCACCCCTCCACTTT
v_call: TRBV18; clone_size: NA; d_call: NA; j_call: TRBJ2-2; cdr3_aa: CASSPRGNGYTGELFF; cdr3_nt: TGTGCCAGCTCACCAAGGGGGAATGGTTACACCGGGGAGCTGTTTTTT
v_call: TRBV3-1/TRBV3-2; clone_size: NA; d_call: NA; j_call: TRBJ2-7; cdr3_aa: CASSHRLARGEQYF; cdr3_nt: TGTGCCAGCAGCCACCGACTAGCCAGGGGCGAGCAGTACTTC
v_call: TRBV5-1; clone_size: NA; d_call: NA; j_call: TRBJ1-2; cdr3_aa: CASSSTGNYGYTF; cdr3_nt: TGCGCCAGCAGCTCAACAGGGAACTATGGCTACACCTTC
v_call: TRBV5-4; clone_size: NA; d_call: TRBD2; j_call: TRBJ2-1; cdr3_aa: CASSLAGLAGYNEQFF; cdr3_nt: TGTGCCAGCAGCTTGGCGGGTCTAGCGGGCTATAATGAGCAGTTCTTC
v_call: TRBV27; clone_size: NA; d_call: TRBD2; j_call: TRBJ2-7; cdr3_aa: CASSPFGTSGRNVVYEQYF; cdr3_nt: TGTGCCAGCAGTCCTTTCGGGACTAGCGGGAGGAACGTGGTTTACGAGCAGTACTTC
v_call: TRBV5-1; clone_size: NA; d_call: TRBD2; j_call: TRBJ2-1; cdr3_aa: CANFERGSNNEQFF; cdr3_nt: TGCGCCAACTTTGAGCGGGGATCTAACAATGAGCAGTTCTTC
v_call: TRBV28; clone_size: NA; d_call: TRBD1; j_call: TRBJ1-4; cdr3_aa: CASSSPGTGGEKLFF; cdr3_nt: TGTGCCAGCAGTTCCCCCGGGACAGGGGGAGAAAAACTGTTTTTT
v_call: TRBV4-2; clone_size: NA; d_call: TRBD2; j_call: TRBJ2-2; cdr3_aa: CASSLTSADTGELFF; cdr3_nt: TGTGCCAGCAGCCTAACTAGCGCGGACACCGGGGAGCTGTTTTTT
v_call: TRBV2; clone_size: NA; d_call: TRBD2; j_call: TRBJ2-3; cdr3_aa: CASRPLAGGGGDTQYF; cdr3_nt: TGTGCCAGCAGACCGCTAGCGGGAGGGGGGGGAGATACGCAGTATTTT
v_call: TRBV5-6; clone_size: NA; d_call: NA; j_call: TRBJ2-7; cdr3_aa: CASSSPTYEQYF; cdr3_nt: TGTGCCAGCAGCTCCCCAACCTACGAGCAGTACTTC
v_call: TRBV19; clone_size: NA; d_call: TRBD1; j_call: TRBJ1-2; cdr3_aa: CASSRTGTDYGYTF; cdr3_nt: TGTGCCAGTAGCCGAACCGGGACAGACTATGGCTACACCTTC
v_call: TRBV20-1; clone_size: few; d_call: TRBD1; j_call: TRBJ2-3; cdr3_aa: CSASWDREVTDTQYF; cdr3_nt: TGCAGTGCTAGTTGGGACAGGGAAGTGACAGATACGCAGTATTTT
v_call: TRBV10-1; clone_size: many; d_call: NA; j_call: TRBJ1-1; cdr3_aa: CASSDSGVTEAFF; cdr3_nt: TGCGCCAGCAGTGATTCCGGGGTCACTGAAGCTTTCTTT
v_call: TRBV7-6; clone_size: NA; d_call: NA; j_call: TRBJ2-3; cdr3_aa: CASSLTGTYTDTQYF; cdr3_nt: TGTGCCAGCAGCTTAACAGGAACCTACACAGATACGCAGTATTTT
v_call: TRBV30; clone_size: NA; d_call: TRBD2; j_call: TRBJ2-1; cdr3_aa: CAWSRGGGTYNEQFF; cdr3_nt: TGTGCCTGGAGTCGGGGGGGCGGCACCTACAATGAGCAGTTCTTC
v_call: TRBV3-1/TRBV3-2; clone_size: NA; d_call: NA; j_call: TRBJ1-1; cdr3_aa: CASSEGHLNTEAFF; cdr3_nt: TGTGCCAGCAGCGAAGGACACCTGAACACTGAAGCTTTCTTT
v_call: TRBV9; clone_size: once; d_call: NA; j_call: TRBJ2-5; cdr3_aa: CASSVGTFQETQYF; cdr3_nt: TGTGCCAGCAGCGTCGGGACTTTTCAAGAGACCCAGTACTTC
v_call: TRBV28; clone_size: NA; d_call: TRBD2; j_call: TRBJ2-7; cdr3_aa: CASKTSGPPYEQYF; cdr3_nt: TGTGCCAGCAAGACTAGCGGGCCGCCCTACGAGCAGTACTTC
v_call: TRBV7-9; clone_size: NA; d_call: NA; j_call: TRBJ2-1; cdr3_aa: CASSFDPGNEQFF; cdr3_nt: TGTGCCAGCAGCTTCGACCCAGGGAATGAGCAGTTCTTC
v_call: TRBV5-4; clone_size: NA; d_call: TRBD2; j_call: TRBJ2-3; cdr3_aa: CASSSSGGGYTDTQYF; cdr3_nt: TGTGCCAGCAGCAGTAGCGGGGGGGGGTACACAGATACGCAGTATTTT
v_call: TRBV2; clone_size: few; d_call: NA; j_call: TRBJ2-2; cdr3_aa: CASSEERLGTGELFF; cdr3_nt: TGTGCCAGCAGTGAAGAGCGGCTGGGGACCGGGGAGCTGTTTTTT
v_call: TRBV27; clone_size: NA; d_call: TRBD1; j_call: TRBJ2-2; cdr3_aa: CASSSGQGHGELFF; cdr3_nt: TGTGCCAGCAGTTCTGGACAGGGTCACGGGGAGCTGTTTTTT
v_call: TRBV19; clone_size: once; d_call: NA; j_call: TRBJ1-3; cdr3_aa: CASSQGRGQGNTIYF; cdr3_nt: TGTGCCAGCTCCCAAGGGCGGGGGCAGGGAAACACCATATATTTT
v_call: TRBV25-1; clone_size: NA; d_call: TRBD2; j_call: TRBJ2-7; cdr3_aa: CASRPTARGGEQYF; cdr3_nt: TGTGCCAGCAGGCCGACTGCCCGGGGGGGGGAGCAGTACTTC
v_call: TRBV7-9; clone_size: NA; d_call: NA; j_call: TRBJ1-1; cdr3_aa: CASSYGTLGEAFF; cdr3_nt: TGTGCCAGCAGCTACGGGACTTTGGGTGAAGCTTTCTTT
v_call: TRBV5-1; clone_size: NA; d_call: NA; j_call: TRBJ1-2; cdr3_aa: CASSLSGNGYTF; cdr3_nt: TGCGCCAGCAGCTTGTCAGGGAATGGCTACACCTTC